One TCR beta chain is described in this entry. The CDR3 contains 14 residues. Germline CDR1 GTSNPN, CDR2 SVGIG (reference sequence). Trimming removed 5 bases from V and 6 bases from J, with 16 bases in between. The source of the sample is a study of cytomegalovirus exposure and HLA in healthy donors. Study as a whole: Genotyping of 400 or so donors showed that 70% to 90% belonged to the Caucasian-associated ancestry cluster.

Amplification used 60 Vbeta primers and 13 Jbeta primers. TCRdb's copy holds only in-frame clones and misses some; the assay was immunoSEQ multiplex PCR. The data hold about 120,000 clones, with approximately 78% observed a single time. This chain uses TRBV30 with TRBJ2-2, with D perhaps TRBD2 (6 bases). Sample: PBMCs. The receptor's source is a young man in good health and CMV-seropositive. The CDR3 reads CAWAGGPVAGELFF. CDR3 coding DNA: TGTGCCTGGGCCGGAGGGCCGGTGGCCGGGGAGCTGTTTTTT.